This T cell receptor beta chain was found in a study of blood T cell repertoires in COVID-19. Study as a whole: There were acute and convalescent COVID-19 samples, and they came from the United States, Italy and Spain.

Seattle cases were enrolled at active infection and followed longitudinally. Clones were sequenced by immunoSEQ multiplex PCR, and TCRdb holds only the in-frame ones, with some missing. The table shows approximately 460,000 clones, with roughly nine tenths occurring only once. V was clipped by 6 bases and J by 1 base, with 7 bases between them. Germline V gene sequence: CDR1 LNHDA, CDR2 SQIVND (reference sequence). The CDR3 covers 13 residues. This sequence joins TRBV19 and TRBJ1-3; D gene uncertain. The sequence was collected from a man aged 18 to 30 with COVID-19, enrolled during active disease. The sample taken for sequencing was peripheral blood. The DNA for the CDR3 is TGTGCCAGTAGGTTTTCTTCTGGAAACACCATATATTTT. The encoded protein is CASRFSSGNTIYF.